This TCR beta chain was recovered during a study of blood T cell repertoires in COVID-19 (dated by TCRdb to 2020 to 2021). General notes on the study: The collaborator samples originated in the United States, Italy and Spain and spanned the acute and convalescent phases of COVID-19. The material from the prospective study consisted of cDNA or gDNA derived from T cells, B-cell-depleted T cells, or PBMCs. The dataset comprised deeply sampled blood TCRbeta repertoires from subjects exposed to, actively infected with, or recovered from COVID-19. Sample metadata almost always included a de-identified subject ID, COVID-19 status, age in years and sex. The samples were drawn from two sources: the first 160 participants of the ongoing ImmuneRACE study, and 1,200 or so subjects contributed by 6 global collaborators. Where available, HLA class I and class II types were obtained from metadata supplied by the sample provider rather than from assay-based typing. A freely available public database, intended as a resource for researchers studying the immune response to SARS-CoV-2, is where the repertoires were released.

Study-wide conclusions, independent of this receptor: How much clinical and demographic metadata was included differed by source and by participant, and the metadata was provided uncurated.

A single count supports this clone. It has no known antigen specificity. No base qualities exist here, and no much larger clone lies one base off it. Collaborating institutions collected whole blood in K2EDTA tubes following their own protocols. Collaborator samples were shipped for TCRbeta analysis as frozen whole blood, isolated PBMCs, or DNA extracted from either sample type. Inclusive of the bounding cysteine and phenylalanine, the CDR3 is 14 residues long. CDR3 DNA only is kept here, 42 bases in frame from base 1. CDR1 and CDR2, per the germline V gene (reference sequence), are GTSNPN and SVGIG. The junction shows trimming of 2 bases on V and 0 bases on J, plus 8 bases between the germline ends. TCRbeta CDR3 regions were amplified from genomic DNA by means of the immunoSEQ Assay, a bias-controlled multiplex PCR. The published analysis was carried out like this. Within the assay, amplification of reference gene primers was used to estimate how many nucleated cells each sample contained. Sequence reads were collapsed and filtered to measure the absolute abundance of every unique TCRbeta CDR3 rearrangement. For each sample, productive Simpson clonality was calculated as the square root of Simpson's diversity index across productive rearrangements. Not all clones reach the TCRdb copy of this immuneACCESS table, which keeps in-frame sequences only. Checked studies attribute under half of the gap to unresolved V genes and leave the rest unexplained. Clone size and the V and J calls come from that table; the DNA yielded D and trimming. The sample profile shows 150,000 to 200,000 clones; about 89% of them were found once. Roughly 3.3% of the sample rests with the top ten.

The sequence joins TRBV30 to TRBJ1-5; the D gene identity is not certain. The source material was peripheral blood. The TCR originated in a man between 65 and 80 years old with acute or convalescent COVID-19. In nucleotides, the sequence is TGTGCCTGGAGTTCAGGATATAGCAATCAGCCCCAGCATTTT. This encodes CAWSSGYSNQPQHF.